These 21 T cell receptor beta chains were sequenced from one sample in a study of T cells expressing NK-cell markers. TCRdb reprocessed the 5' RACE reads and keeps a single row for each CDR3 protein, giving no DNA. The table gives 250,000 or so distinct CDR3 sequences; the top ten clones make up 3.5% to 5% of it. Sample: blood T cells: a sorted CD56 or NKG2C T cell subset, CD4+ or CD8+ T cells, or bulk PBMC T cells (not recorded which). These TCRs come from a woman between 18 and 75 years old in good health.

The chain carries TRBV20-1 and TRBJ2-2; checking the TCRdb D call of TRBD2 is not possible without DNA. The germline CDR1 and CDR2 sequences are DFQATT and SNEGSKA (reference sequence). The CDR3 is 15 amino acids. The chain's CDR3 is CSAREPQGGTGELFF.

The chain is built from TRBV5-1 and TRBJ1-1; TCRdb's D gene call, TRBD1, goes unchecked for lack of DNA. Germline CDR1 reads SGHRS; CDR2 reads YFSETQ. CDR3 length: 14 residues. The CDR3 spells CASSFLGQNTEAFF.

The V gene is TRBV11-2, the J gene TRBJ2-1; TCRdb returns TRBD1, unconfirmable since there is no DNA. The length of the CDR3 is 14 residues. Germline CDR1 SGHAT, CDR2 FQNNGV. The CDR3 loop reads CASSLLQGLHEQFF.

V and J are TRBV25-1 and TRBJ2-3; TCRdb calls TRBD1, which cannot be checked without DNA. Per the germline V gene, CDR1 is MGHDK and CDR2 is SYGVNS. There are 15 residues in the CDR3. CDR3 loop: CASSKRQGSTDTQYF.

This chain joins TRBV9 and TRBJ2-5; checking the TCRdb D call of TRBD1 is not possible without DNA. Germline lookup yields CDR1 SGDLS and CDR2 YYNGEE. This CDR3 comprises 15 residues. The CDR3 sequence: CASSVEAQGAQTQYF.

V is TRBV5-6 and J is TRBJ2-3; the D call from TCRdb, TRBD1, cannot be confirmed without DNA. The CDR3 totals 15 residues. Per germline, CDR1 SGHDT and CDR2 YYEEEE. The CDR3 sequence: CASSLFDRGADTQYF.

This sequence joins TRBV2 and TRBJ1-1. CDR1 and CDR2 (germline): SNHLY, FYNNEI. The CDR3 length is 12 residues. The chain's CDR3 is CASTPWNTEAFF.

V gene TRBV7-8 combines with J gene TRBJ1-4; checking the TCRdb D call of TRBD1 is not possible without DNA. CDR3 length equals 15 residues. CDR1 is SGHVS, CDR2 FQNEAQ, per germline. The CDR3 protein is CASSFSTGANEKLFF.

This chain joins TRBV20-1 and TRBJ2-1; TCRdb designates TRBD2, a call that cannot be tested without DNA. Germline V lookup: CDR1 DFQATT, CDR2 SNEGSKA (reference sequence). The CDR3 loop spans 15 amino acids. The CDR3 is CSARDFGGGYNEQFF.

This chain's CDR3 is CASSRDPANYGYTF. The V gene is TRBV6-2 or TRBV6-3, the J gene TRBJ1-2; TCRdb's D call, TRBD1, is unchecked because there is no DNA. CDR1 MNHEY and CDR2 SVGEGT come from the germline V gene. The CDR3 totals 14 residues.

The gene calls are TRBV11-2 and TRBJ2-5; TCRdb reports TRBD2, a call that lacks DNA to check it against. Germline V gene data show CDR1 as SGHAT and CDR2 as FQNNGV. The CDR3 loop spans 19 amino acids. The CDR3 protein is CASSTGRGLAGGAFETQYF.

The chain is built from TRBV20-1 and TRBJ1-1; the TRBD1 assignment by TCRdb is unverifiable without DNA. Germline V gene data show CDR1 as DFQATT and CDR2 as SNEGSKA (reference sequence). There are 14 residues in the CDR3. CDR3 in amino acids: CSASGGRGSAEAFF.

The chain employs TRBV11-2 and TRBJ1-2; there is no DNA to check the TCRdb D call of TRBD1. The CDR3 has 14 amino acids. Germline assignment: CDR1 SGHAT and CDR2 FQNNGV. CDR3 amino acids: CASSSKGLSYGYTF.

The chain employs TRBV30 and TRBJ2-5. Germline V gene sequence: CDR1 GTSNPN, CDR2 SVGIG (reference sequence). The CDR3 consists of 11 residues. The CDR3 reads CAWRVKETQYF.

V gene TRBV12-3 or TRBV12-4 combines with J gene TRBJ2-1; with no DNA, the TCRdb D assignment of TRBD2 cannot be verified. This CDR3 has 13 amino acids. The CDR3 loop is CASRQPSSGRQFF.

This chain connects TRBV28 to TRBJ2-1. CDR1 is MDHEN, CDR2 SYDVKM, per germline. The CDR3 covers 15 residues. The CDR3 sequence: CASSLSGLIESEQFF.

This chain connects TRBV5-1 to TRBJ1-1; TCRdb returns TRBD1, unconfirmable since there is no DNA. CDR1 SGHRS and CDR2 YFSETQ come from the germline V gene. This CDR3 is 13 amino acids long. CDR3 region: CASSLQPGQGIFF.

The rearrangement links TRBV4-2 to TRBJ2-5; the D gene TCRdb calls, TRBD2, cannot be checked with no DNA. The CDR3 extends over 20 amino acids. Per the germline V gene, CDR1 is LGHNA and CDR2 is YNFKEQ. CDR3 sequence: CASSRDGLAGGSGYQETQYF.

V and J are TRBV20-1 and TRBJ1-5; TCRdb outputs TRBD1, but without DNA this stays unchecked. CDR1 DFQATT and CDR2 SNEGSKA come from the germline V gene (reference sequence). The CDR3 sequence is 14 residues long. CDR3 residues: CSAILGQLNQPQHF.

The rearrangement uses TRBV18 and TRBJ2-7; the TCRdb call, TRBD1, lacks DNA for checking. Germline CDR1 KGHSH, CDR2 LQKENI. There are 15 residues in the CDR3. The chain's CDR3 is CASSPYRDRGYEQYF.

The chain carries TRBV19 and TRBJ1-1. The CDR3 sequence is 15 residues long. CDR1 is LNHDA and CDR2 is SQIVND in the germline V gene (reference sequence). The CDR3 region is CASSIAAGKNTEAFF.